The entry below describes one TCR beta chain. This entry is derived from a study of blood T cell repertoires in COVID-19. Study-wide background: The samples span acute and convalescent COVID-19 from the United States, Italy and Spain. PBMCs, B-cell-depleted T cells, or T cells provided the cDNA or gDNA that made up the material.

V shed 5 bases and J shed 7 bases, with 20 bases lying between them. CDR1 SGHVS and CDR2 FQNEAQ come from the germline V gene. CDR3 length: 15 amino acids. Original analysis: Nucleated cell counts were estimated from reference gene primer amplification. Only in-frame clones appear in the TCRdb table, and some are missing; sequencing was by immunoSEQ multiplex PCR. D and trimming were read from the DNA, whereas the V and J calls and clone size are those reported in that table. Counted here are around 150,000 clones, about 93% occurring once; the ten biggest clones make up 3.5% to 5%. Sequencing was performed on peripheral blood. V gene TRBV7-8 combines with J gene TRBJ1-1, with D perhaps TRBD1 (6 bases). This clonotype was sampled from a woman in her forties or fifties with acute or convalescent COVID-19. CDR3 in DNA: TGTGCCAGCAGCCCAACCAGGGCTTCACAGGGTGAAGCTTTCTTT. Translation: CASSPTRASQGEAFF.